This TCR beta chain was sequenced for a study of Ad26.COV2.S vaccination and SARS-CoV-2 variants. Study-level findings and limits: Spike-specific TCR breadth ran higher among vaccine recipients than placebo recipients. Spike-specific responses of CD8+ and CD4+ T cells were reported to display substantial breadth after vaccination.

The CDR3 covers 17 residues. Germline CDR1 LGHNA, CDR2 YSLEER. The V end lost 4 bases, the J end lost 3 bases, and 20 bases lay between the germline ends. A word on this clone: Antigen unknown.

Clones were read by immunoSEQ multiplex PCR, and TCRdb kept only the in-frame ones, dropping some. Of about 420,000 clones in the sample, more than 75% were seen once. Documented treatment: roughly 19 received Ad26.COV2.S at low or high dose, single or two shots; several received placebo; per-sample allocation not given. Day 63 after the first vaccine or placebo injection was the time point for sampling. This person who donated was an adult of 18-55 years in Boston. Its platform was an Ad26 vector, and its expressed antigen was Wuhan-strain SARS-CoV-2 spike. The specimen was peripheral blood, collected in a trial of Ad26.COV2.S vaccine versus placebo. The chain couples TRBV4-3 to TRBJ2-3; TRBD1 might be the D (5 bases). This sequence originates from a person between 18 and 65 years old who received the Ad26.COV2.S COVID-19 vaccine or a placebo. The CDR3 bases are TGCGCCAGCAGCCCGACCTTGGGGCACGACAAGACAGATACGCAGTATTTT. As protein: CASSPTLGHDKTDTQYF.